The clone carrying this T cell receptor beta chain was counted a few times. The antigen is unknown. Specified treatment: roughly 11-day PBMC culture with coronavirus spike peptide pools or control peptides (ViraFEST assay). In the ViraFEST assay, peptide-pool expansion preceded TCR sequencing of expanded clonotypes. The sample comes from a study of vaccination and CD4 T cells after COVID-19. General study points: Researchers looked at relatively few convalescent patients and had no early post-infection timepoints.

At the Johns Hopkins FTIC core, DNA taken from cultured CD4+ T cells was sequenced by way of the Oncomine TCR Beta short-read assay. From the PCR reads, TCRdb called clonotypes with MiXCR, one entry per CDR3 protein. The sample contains about 4,800 distinct CDR3 sequences, approximately 24% of which appear only once. This sequence originates from a human donor who had recovered from COVID-19. The specimen was CD4+ T cells from blood, cultured in vitro, collected after SARS-CoV-2 vaccination.

The CDR3 bases are TGTGCCACCAGCAGAGATCGGGACTTTGGCCGCGGGGAGCTGTTTTTT. Amino acids: CATSRDRDFGRGELFF. The chain is built from TRBV15 and TRBJ2-2; D may be TRBD2 (6 bases). The CDR3 runs to 16 residues. V was clipped by 0 bases and J by 7 bases, with 15 bases between them. Per germline, CDR1 LNHNV and CDR2 YYDKDF (reference sequence).